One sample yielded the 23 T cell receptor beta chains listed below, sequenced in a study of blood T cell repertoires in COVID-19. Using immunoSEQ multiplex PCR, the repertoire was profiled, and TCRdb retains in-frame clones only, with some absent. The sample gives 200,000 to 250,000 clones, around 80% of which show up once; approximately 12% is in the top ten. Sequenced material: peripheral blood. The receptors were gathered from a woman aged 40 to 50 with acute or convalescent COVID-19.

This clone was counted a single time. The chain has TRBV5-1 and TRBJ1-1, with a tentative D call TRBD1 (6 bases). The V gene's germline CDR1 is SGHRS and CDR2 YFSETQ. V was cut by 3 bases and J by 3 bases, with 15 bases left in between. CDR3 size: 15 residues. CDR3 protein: CASSSLGAGDTEAFF. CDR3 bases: TGCGCCAGCAGCTCCTTGGGGGCGGGGGACACTGAAGCTTTCTTT. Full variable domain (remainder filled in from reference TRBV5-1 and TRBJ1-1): KAGVTQTPRYLIKTRGQQVTLSCSPISGHRSVSWYQQTPGQGLQFLFEYFSETQRNKGNFPGRFSGRQFSNSRSEMNVSTLELGDSALYLCASSSLGAGDTEAFFGQGTRLTVV.

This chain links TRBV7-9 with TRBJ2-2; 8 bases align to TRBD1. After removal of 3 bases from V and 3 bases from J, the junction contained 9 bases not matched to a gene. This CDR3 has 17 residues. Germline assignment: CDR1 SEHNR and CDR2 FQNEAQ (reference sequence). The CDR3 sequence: CASSLPRGLGDTGELFF. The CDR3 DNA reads TGTGCCAGCAGCTTGCCCAGGGGGCTGGGGGACACCGGGGAGCTGTTTTTT.

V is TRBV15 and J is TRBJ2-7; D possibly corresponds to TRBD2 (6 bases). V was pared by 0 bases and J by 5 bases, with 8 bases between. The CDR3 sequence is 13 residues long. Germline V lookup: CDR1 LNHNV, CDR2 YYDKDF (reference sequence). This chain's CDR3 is CATSRDRLDEQYF. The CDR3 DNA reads TGTGCCACCAGCAGAGATAGACTAGACGAGCAGTACTTC.

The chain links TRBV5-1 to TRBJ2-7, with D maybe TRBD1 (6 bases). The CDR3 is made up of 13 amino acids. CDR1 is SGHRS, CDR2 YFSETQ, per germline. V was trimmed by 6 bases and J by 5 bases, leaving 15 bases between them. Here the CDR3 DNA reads TGCGCCAGCAACTCCGCCAGGGGTGACGAGCAGTACTTC. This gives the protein CASNSARGDEQYF.

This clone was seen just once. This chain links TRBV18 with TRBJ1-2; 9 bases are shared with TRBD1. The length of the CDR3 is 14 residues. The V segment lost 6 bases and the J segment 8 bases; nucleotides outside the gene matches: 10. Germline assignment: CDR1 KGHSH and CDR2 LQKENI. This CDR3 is CASSYRRDRDGYTF. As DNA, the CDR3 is TGTGCCAGCTCGTACCGCCGGGACAGGGACGGCTACACCTTC.

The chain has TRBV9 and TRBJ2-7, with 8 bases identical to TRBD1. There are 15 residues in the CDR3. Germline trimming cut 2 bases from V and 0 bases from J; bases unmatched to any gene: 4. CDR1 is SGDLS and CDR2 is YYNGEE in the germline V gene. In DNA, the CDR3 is TGTGCCAGCAGCGTCGGCCAGGGGGCCTCCTACGAGCAGTACTTC. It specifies CASSVGQGASYEQYF.

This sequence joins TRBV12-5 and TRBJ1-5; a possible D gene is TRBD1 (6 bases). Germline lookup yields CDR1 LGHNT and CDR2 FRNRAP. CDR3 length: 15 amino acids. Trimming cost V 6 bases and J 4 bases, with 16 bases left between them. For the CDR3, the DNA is TGTGCTAGTGGAGGGGACACCTTGGGAAATCAGCCCCAGCATTTT. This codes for CASGGDTLGNQPQHF.

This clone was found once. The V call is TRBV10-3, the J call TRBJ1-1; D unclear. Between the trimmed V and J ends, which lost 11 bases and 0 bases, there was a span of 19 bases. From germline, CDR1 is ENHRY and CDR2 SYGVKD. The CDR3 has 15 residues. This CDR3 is CAPLHGEFMNTEAFF. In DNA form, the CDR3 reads TGTGCCCCCCTTCACGGGGAGTTCATGAACACTGAAGCTTTCTTT.

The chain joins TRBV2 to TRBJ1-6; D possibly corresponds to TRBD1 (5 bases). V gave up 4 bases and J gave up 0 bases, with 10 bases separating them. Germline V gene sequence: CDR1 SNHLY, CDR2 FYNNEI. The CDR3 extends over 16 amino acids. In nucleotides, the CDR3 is TGTGCCAGCAGTGGAAGACAGAGCTCCTATAATTCACCCCTCCACTTT. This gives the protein CASSGRQSSYNSPLHF.

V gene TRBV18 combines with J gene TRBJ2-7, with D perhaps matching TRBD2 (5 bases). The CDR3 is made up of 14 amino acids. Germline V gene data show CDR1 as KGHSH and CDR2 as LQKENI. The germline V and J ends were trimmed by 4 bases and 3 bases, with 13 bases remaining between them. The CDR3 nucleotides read TGTGCCAGCTCACGAGAGAACGGGGACTACGAGCAGTACTTC. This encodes CASSRENGDYEQYF.

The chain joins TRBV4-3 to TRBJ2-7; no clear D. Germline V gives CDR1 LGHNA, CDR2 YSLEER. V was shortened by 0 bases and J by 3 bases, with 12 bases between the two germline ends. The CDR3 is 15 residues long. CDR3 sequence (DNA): TGCGCCAGCAGCCAAGAATCCGGAGATATCTACGAGCAGTACTTC. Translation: CASSQESGDIYEQYF.

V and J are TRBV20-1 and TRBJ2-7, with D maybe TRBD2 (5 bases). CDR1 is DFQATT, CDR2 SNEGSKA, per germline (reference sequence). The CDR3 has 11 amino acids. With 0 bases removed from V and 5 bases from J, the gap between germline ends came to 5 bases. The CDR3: CSARERDEQYF. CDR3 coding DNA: TGCAGTGCTAGAGAGCGGGACGAGCAGTACTTC.

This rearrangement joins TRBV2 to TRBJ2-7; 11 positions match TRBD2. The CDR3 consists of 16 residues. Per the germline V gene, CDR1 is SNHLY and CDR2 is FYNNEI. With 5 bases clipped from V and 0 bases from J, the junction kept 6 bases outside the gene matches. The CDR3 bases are TGTGCCAGCAGTCCACTAGCGGGAGAGAGCTCCTACGAGCAGTACTTC. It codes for CASSPLAGESSYEQYF.

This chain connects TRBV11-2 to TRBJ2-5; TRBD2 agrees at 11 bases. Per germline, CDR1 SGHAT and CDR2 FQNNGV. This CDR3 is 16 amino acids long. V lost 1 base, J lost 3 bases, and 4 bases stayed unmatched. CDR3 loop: CASSLGRLAGKETQYF. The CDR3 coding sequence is TGTGCCAGCAGCTTAGGGCGACTAGCGGGAAAAGAGACCCAGTACTTC.

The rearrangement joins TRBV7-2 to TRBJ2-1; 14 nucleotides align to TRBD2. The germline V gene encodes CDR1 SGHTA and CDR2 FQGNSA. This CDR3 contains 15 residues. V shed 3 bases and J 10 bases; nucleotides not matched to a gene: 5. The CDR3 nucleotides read TGTGCCAGCAGCTTTGGGACTAGCGGGAGTAGGGAGCAGTTCTTC. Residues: CASSFGTSGSREQFF.

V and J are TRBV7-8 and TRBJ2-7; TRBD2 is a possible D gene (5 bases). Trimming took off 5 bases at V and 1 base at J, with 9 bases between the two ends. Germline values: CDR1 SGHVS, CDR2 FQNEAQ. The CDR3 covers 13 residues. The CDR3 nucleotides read TGTGCCAGCAGCCGGAGAGGGTCCTACGAGCAGTACTTC. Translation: CASSRRGSYEQYF.

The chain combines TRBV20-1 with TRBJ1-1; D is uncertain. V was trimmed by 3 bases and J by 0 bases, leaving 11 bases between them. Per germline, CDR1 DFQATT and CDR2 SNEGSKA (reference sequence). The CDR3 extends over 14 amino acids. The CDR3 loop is CSASTGSMNTEAFF. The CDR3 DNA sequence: TGCAGTGCTAGTACGGGTTCTATGAACACTGAAGCTTTCTTT.

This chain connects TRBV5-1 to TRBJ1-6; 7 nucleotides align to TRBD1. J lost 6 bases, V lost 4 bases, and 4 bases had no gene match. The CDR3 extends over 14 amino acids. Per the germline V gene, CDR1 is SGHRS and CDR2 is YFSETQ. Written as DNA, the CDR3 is TGCGCCAGCAGCATAAACAGGGGTAATTCACCCCTCCACTTT. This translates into CASSINRGNSPLHF.

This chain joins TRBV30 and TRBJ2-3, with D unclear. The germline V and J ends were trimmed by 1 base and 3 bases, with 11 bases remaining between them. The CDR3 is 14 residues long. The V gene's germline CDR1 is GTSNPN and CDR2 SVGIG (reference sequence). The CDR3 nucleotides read TGTGCCTGGAGTGGGAAGACAAGGACAGATACGCAGTATTTT. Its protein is CAWSGKTRTDTQYF. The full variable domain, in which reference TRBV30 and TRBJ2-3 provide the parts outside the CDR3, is SQTIHQWPATLVQPVGSPLSLECTVEGTSNPNLYWYRQAAGRGLQLLFYSVGIGQISSEVPQNLSASRPQDRQFILSSKKLLLSDSGFYLCAWSGKTRTDTQYFGPGTRLTVL.

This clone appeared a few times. The CDR3 DNA follows: TGTGCCAGCAGTCCGGGACAAAGCTCCTACAATGAGCAGTTCTTC. Protein sequence: CASSPGQSSYNEQFF. The genes are TRBV2 and TRBJ2-1; TRBD1 is a possible D gene (6 bases). Looked up from germline, CDR1 is SNHLY and CDR2 is FYNNEI. The CDR3 runs 15 residues. V lost 5 bases to trimming and J lost 0 bases, with 11 bases between them. The variable domain in full, with the rest retrieved from reference TRBV2 and TRBJ2-1, is EPEVTQTPSHQVTQMGQEVILRCVPISNHLYFYWYRQILGQKVEFLVSFYNNEISEKSEIFDDQFSVERPDGSNFTLKIRSTKLEDSAMYFCASSPGQSSYNEQFFGPGTRLTVL.

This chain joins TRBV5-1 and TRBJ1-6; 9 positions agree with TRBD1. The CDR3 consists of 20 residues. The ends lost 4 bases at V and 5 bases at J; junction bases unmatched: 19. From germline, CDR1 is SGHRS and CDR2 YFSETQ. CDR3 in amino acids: CASSKRGQGTGLSNNSPLHF. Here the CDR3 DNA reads TGCGCCAGCAGCAAACGAGGACAGGGGACGGGCCTTTCAAATAATTCACCCCTCCACTTT.

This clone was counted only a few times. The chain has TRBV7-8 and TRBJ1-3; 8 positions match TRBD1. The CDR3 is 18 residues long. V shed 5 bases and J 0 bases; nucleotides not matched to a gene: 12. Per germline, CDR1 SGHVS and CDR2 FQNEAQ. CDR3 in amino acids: CASSQTTGVMGSGNTIYF. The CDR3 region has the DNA TGTGCCAGCAGCCAGACGACAGGGGTGATGGGCTCTGGAAACACCATATATTTT.

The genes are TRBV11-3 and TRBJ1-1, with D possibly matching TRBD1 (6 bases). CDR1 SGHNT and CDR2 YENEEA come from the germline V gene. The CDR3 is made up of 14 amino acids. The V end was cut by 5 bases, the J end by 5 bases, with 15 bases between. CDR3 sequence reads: CASSPGGEDTEAFF. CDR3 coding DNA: TGTGCCAGCAGCCCGGGGGGCGAGGATACTGAAGCTTTCTTT.